This TCR beta chain emerged from a study of blood T cell repertoires in COVID-19. The CDR3 has 16 amino acids. The V gene's germline CDR1 is GTSNPN and CDR2 SVGIG (reference sequence). Trimming left V 2 bases short and J 2 bases short, with 15 bases between. In the study's own analysis: Nucleated cell number was recorded as an estimate derived from reference gene primer amplification. Only in-frame clones appear in the TCRdb table, and some are missing; sequencing was by immunoSEQ multiplex PCR. D and trimming come from the DNA, and the V and J calls and clone size come from that table. The sample carries approximately 200,000 clones, approximately 90% recorded once.

The TCR sequence derives from a woman aged 18-35 years in a cohort exposed to, infected with or recovered from COVID-19 (not recorded which). The sample comprised PBMCs or T cells enriched from blood (not recorded which). The chain joins TRBV30 to TRBJ2-2; D is possibly TRBD2 (5 bases). The CDR3 loop reads CAWSSARELNTGELFF. The DNA of the CDR3 is TGTGCCTGGAGTAGTGCCCGGGAATTAAACACCGGGGAGCTGTTTTTT.